Shown below are 5 T cell receptor beta chains from a single sample sequenced in a study of blood T cells in healthy people across ages. PCR was performed a second time for about 6 to 12 cycles using a sample-barcoded 5' primer and a J-beta primer mix. TCRdb called the 5' RACE reads again in MiXCR, with one record for every CDR3 protein. The sample contains roughly 2 million distinct CDR3 sequences, around 50% of which appear only once. The sequenced sample was blood. All receptors come from a woman aged 40-49 years in good health.

V usage is TRBV7-2 and J usage is TRBJ1-6; D is possibly TRBD1 (6 bases). The CDR3 is 20 amino acids. Germline V CDR1 and CDR2: SGHTA, FQGNSA. Trimming took 2 bases from V and 7 from J, leaving 27 bases between them. The DNA for the CDR3 is TGTGCCAGCAGCTTATACGCCTTGGCCGTCAGAGGCAGGGGAAATTCACCCCTCCACTTT. The encoded protein is CASSLYALAVRGRGNSPLHF.

The chain has TRBV5-6 and TRBJ2-1, with TRBD2 matching over 12 bases. The CDR3 consists of 16 residues. Trimming took 4 bases from V and 7 from J; bases not matched to a gene: 9. CDR1 is SGHDT, CDR2 YYEEEE, per germline. DNA of the CDR3: TGTGCCAGCAGCCCGGCCCTAGCGGGGGGGCCAAATGAGCAGTTCTTC. Amino acid sequence: CASSPALAGGPNEQFF.

Regarding this clonotype: At one boundary the junction diverges from the germline segment, which might be a read error. This chain links TRBV7-9 with TRBJ2-1, with D hard to call. Germline CDR1 SEHNR, CDR2 FQNEAQ (reference sequence). The CDR3 loop spans 15 amino acids. The CDR3 sequence is CASGLGLAVYNEQFF. CDR3 in DNA: TGTGCCAGCGGCTTAGGCTTAGCCGTCTACAATGAGCAGTTCTTC.

This chain links TRBV28 with TRBJ2-3; TRBD1 is a possible D gene (7 bases). Germline CDR1 is MDHEN and CDR2 is SYDVKM. This CDR3 has 15 residues. The V gene lost 10 bases and the J gene lost 8 bases, with 25 bases spanning the gap. The CDR3 is CATKRGGGNEGTQYF. In nucleotides, the CDR3 is TGTGCCACCAAGAGAGGGGGCGGGAATGAGGGTACGCAGTATTTT.

This chain uses TRBV29-1 with TRBJ2-6; D gene unclear. CDR3 size: 15 residues. V lost 4 bases and J 2 bases, leaving 12 bases between the germline ends. CDR1 is SQVTM and CDR2 is ANQGSEA in the germline V gene. CDR3 residues: CSVGMGIAGANVLTF. CDR3 coding DNA: TGCAGCGTTGGAATGGGGATAGCTGGGGCCAACGTCCTGACTTTC.